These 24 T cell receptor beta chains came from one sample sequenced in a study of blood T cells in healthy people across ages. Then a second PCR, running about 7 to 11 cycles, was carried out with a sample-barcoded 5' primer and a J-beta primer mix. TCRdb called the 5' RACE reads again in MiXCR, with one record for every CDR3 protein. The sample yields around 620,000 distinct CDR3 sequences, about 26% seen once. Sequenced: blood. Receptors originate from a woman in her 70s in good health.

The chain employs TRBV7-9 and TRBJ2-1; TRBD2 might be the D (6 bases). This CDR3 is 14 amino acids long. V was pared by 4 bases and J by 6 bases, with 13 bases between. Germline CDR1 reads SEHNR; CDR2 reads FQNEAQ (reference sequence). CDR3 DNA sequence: TGTGCCAGCAGCTCCCGGGACTCCAGCAATGAGCAGTTCTTC. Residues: CASSSRDSSNEQFF.

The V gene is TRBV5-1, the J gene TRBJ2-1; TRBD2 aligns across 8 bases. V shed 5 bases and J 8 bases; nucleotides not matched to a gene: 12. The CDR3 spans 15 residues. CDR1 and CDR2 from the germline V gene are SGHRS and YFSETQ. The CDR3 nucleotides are TGCGCCAGCAGGGCGGGGGGCCGGGGTTTGGATGAGCAGTTCTTC. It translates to CASRAGGRGLDEQFF.

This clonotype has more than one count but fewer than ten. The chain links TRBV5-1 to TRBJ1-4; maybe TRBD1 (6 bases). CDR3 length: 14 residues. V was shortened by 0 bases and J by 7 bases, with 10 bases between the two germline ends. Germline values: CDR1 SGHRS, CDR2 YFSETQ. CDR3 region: CASSLEGGSEKLFF. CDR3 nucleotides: TGCGCCAGCAGCTTGGAAGGGGGGAGTGAAAAACTGTTTTTT.

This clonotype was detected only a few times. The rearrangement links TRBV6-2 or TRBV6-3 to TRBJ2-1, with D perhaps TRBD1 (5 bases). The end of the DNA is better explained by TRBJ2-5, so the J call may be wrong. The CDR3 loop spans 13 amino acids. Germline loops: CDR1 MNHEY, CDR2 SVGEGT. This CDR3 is CASSYSGPKTQYF. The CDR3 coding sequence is TGTGCCAGCAGTTATTCAGGGCCAAAAACCCAGTACTTC.

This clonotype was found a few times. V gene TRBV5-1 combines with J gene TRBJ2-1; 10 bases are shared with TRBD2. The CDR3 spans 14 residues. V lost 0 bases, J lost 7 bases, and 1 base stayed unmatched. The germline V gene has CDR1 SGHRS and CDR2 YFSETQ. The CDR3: CASSLEGLANEQFF. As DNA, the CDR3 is TGCGCCAGCAGCTTGGAGGGACTAGCGAATGAGCAGTTCTTC.

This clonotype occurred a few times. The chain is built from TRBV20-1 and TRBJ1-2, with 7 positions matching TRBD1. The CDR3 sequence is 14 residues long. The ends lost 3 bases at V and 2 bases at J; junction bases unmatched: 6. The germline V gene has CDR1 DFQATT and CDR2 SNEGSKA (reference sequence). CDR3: CSARGQGVNYGYTF. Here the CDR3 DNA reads TGCAGTGCTAGGGGGCAGGGGGTAAACTATGGCTACACCTTC.

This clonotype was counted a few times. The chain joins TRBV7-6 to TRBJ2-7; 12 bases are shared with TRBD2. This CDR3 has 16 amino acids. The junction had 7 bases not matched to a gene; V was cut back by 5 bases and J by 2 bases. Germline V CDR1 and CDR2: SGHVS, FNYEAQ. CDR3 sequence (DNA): TGTGCCAGCAGCCCACAAACTAGCGGGGGGCCCTACGAGCAGTACTTC. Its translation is CASSPQTSGGPYEQYF.

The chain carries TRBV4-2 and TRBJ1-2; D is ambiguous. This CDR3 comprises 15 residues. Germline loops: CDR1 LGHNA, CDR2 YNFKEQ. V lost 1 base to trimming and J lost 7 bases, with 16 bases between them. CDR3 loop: CASSQASAATGGYTF. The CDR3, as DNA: TGTGCCAGCAGCCAAGCATCGGCAGCGACTGGTGGCTACACCTTC.

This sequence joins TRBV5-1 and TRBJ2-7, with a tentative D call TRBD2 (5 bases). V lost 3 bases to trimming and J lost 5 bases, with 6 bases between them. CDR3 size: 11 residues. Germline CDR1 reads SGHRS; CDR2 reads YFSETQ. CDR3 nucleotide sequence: TGCGCCAGCAGCTCCGGGAACGAGCAGTACTTC. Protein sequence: CASSSGNEQYF.

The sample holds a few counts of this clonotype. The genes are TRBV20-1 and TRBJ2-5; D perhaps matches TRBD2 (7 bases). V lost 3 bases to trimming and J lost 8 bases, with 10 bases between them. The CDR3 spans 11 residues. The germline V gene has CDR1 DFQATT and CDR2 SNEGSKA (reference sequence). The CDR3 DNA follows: TGCAGTGCTAGTGGGGGGGCTACCCAGTACTTC. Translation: CSASGGATQYF.

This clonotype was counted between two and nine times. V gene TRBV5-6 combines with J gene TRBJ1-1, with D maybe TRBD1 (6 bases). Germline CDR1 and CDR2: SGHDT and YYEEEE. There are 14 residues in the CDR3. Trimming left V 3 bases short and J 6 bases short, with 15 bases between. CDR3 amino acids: CASSSTGPTSEAFF. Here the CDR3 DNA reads TGTGCCAGCAGCTCCACAGGGCCCACCTCTGAAGCTTTCTTT. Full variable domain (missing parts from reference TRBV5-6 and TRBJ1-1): DAGVTQSPTHLIKTRGQQVTLRCSPKSGHDTVSWYQQALGQGPQFIFQYYEEEERQRGNFPDRFSGHQFPNYSSELNVNALLLGDSALYLCASSSTGPTSEAFFGQGTRLTVV.

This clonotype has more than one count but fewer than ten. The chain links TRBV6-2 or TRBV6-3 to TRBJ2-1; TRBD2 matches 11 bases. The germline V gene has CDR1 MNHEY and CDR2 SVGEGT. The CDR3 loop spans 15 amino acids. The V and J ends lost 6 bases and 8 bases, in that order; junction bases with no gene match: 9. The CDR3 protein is CASSYLTSGVDEQFF. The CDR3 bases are TGTGCCAGCAGCTATTTGACTAGCGGGGTCGATGAGCAGTTCTTC.

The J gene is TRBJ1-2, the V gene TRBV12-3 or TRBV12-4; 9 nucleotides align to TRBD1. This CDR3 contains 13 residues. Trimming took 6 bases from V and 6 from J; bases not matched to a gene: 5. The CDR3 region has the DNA TGTGCCAGCAGGGGACAGGGTTGGAATGGCTACACCTTC. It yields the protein CASRGQGWNGYTF.

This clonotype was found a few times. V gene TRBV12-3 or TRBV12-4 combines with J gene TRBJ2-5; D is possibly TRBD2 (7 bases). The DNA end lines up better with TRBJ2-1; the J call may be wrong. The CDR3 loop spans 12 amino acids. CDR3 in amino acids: CASSLGRGGQFF. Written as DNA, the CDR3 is TGTGCCAGCAGTTTGGGGAGGGGGGGTCAGTTCTTC.

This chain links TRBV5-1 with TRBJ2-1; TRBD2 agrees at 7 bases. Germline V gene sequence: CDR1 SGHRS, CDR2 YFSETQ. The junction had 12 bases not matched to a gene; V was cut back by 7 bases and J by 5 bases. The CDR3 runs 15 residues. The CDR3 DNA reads TGCGCCAGCGCGAAGTTAGCGGGCGTTAACAATGAGCAGTTCTTC. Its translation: CASAKLAGVNNEQFF.

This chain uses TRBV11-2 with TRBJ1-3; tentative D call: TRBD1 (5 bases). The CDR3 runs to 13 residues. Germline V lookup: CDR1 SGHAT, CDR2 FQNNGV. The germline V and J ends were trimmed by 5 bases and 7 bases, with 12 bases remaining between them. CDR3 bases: TGTGCCAGCAGCCCTGGGACGTTGAACACCATATATTTT. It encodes CASSPGTLNTIYF.

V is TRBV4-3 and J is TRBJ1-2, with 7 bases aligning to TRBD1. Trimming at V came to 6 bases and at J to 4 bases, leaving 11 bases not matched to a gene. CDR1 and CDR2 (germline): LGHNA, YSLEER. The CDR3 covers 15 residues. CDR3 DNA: TGCGCCAGCAGGCTAAATGACAGGGAGGGCTATGGCTACACCTTC. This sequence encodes CASRLNDREGYGYTF.

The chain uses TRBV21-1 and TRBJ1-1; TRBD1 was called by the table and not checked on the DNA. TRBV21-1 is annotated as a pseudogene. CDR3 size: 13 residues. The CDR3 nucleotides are TGTGCCAGCAGGGAAAGGGGGCCCCCTGAAGCTTTCTTT. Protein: CASRERGPPEAFF.

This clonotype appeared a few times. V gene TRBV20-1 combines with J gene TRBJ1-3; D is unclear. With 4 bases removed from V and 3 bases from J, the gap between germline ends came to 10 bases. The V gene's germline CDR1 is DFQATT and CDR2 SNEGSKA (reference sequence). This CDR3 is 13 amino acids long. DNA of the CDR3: TGCAGTGCTACCTCAGTACGTGGAAACACCATATATTTT. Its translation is CSATSVRGNTIYF.

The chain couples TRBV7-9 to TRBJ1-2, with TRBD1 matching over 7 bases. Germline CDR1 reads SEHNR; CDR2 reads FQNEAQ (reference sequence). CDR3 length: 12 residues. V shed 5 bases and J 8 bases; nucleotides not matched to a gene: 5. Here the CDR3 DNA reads TGTGCCAGCAGCCCAACAGGGGAAGGCTACACCTTC. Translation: CASSPTGEGYTF.

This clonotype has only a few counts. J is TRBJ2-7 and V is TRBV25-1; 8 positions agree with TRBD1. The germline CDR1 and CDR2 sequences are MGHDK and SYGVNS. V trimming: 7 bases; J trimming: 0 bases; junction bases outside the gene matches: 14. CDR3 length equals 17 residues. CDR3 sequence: CASTSQDRATSSYEQYF. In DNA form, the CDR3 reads TGTGCCAGCACCTCCCAGGACAGGGCAACTTCCTCCTACGAGCAGTACTTC.

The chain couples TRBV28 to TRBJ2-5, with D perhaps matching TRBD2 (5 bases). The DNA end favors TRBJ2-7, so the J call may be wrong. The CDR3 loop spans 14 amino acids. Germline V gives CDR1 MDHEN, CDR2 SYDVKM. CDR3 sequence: CASSLLTRDYEQYF. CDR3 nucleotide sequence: TGTGCCAGCAGTTTACTCACTAGAGACTACGAGCAGTACTTC.

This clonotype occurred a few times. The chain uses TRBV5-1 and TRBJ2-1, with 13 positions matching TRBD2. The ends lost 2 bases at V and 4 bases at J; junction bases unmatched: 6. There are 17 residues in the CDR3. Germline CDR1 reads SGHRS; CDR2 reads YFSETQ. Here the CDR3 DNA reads TGCGCCAGCAGCTTCCCCGGGACTAGCGGGGATTACAATGAGCAGTTCTTC. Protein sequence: CASSFPGTSGDYNEQFF.

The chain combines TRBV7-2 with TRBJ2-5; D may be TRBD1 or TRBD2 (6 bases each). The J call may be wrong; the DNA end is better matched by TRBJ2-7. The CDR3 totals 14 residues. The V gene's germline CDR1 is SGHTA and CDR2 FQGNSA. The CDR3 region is CASSFGPGADEQYF. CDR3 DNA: TGTGCCAGCAGCTTTGGCCCGGGGGCGGACGAGCAGTACTTC.